The 14 T cell receptor beta chains reported below all come from one sample, sequenced in a study of monozygotic twins with cystic fibrosis. Generated by immunoSEQ multiplex PCR, the TCRdb table keeps only in-frame clones and is missing some. The data show roughly 940 clones, with just over 90% seen just once and under 4% held by the top ten. The sample comprised blood. The receptors were gathered from a boy aged 10-17 years with cystic fibrosis.

This clone was found once. This chain connects TRBV15 to TRBJ2-2, with no clear D. The CDR3 totals 15 residues. The ends were cut back, 0 bases at V and 7 bases at J, with 12 bases in the middle. Germline V gene data show CDR1 as LNHNV and CDR2 as YYDKDF (reference sequence). The CDR3, as DNA: TGTGCCACCAGCAGAGATCTGAGAAGGGACGGGGAGCTGTTTTTT. Translating it yields CATSRDLRRDGELFF.

J is TRBJ1-2 and V is TRBV5-6; TRBD1 matches 8 bases. J lost 3 bases, V lost 4 bases, and 5 bases had no gene match. Germline loops: CDR1 SGHDT, CDR2 YYEEEE. The CDR3 is made up of 14 amino acids. The CDR3 protein is CASSPGQVYYGYTF. CDR3 coding DNA: TGTGCCAGCAGCCCGGGACAGGTTTACTATGGCTACACCTTC.

This chain links TRBV28 with TRBJ1-5, with a tentative D call TRBD1 (5 bases). Germline values: CDR1 MDHEN, CDR2 SYDVKM. V was cut by 7 bases and J by 4 bases, with 23 bases left in between. The CDR3 has 17 amino acids. CDR3 residues: CASNNRVGAKLNQPQHF. CDR3 in DNA: TGTGCCAGCAATAACCGGGTAGGGGCCAAATTAAATCAGCCCCAGCATTTT.

This sequence joins TRBV7-9 and TRBJ1-1; D not certain. The CDR3 consists of 15 residues. Germline lookup yields CDR1 SEHNR and CDR2 FQNEAQ (reference sequence). The ends were cut back, 5 bases at V and 0 bases at J, with 13 bases in the middle. In DNA form, the CDR3 reads TGTGCCAGCAGCCCAGAGATGTACCTGAACACTGAAGCTTTCTTT. Protein: CASSPEMYLNTEAFF.

The chain joins TRBV5-4 to TRBJ2-2; D unresolved. The V gene lost 4 bases and the J gene lost 6 bases, with 13 bases spanning the gap. CDR3 size: 14 residues. From germline, CDR1 is SGHNT and CDR2 YYREEE (reference sequence). CDR3: CASSPAVESGELFF. The CDR3, as DNA: TGTGCCAGCAGCCCCGCCGTTGAATCCGGGGAGCTGTTTTTT.

The chain recombines TRBV6-6 with TRBJ1-5, with TRBD1 as a possible D gene (5 bases). Germline V gene sequence: CDR1 MNHNY, CDR2 SVGAGI (reference sequence). V was clipped by 2 bases and J by 6 bases, with 11 bases between them. The CDR3 totals 14 residues. The CDR3 DNA reads TGTGCCAGCAGTTACATGGAGGGGAGTCAGCCCCAGCATTTT. It encodes CASSYMEGSQPQHF.

V is TRBV6-1 and J is TRBJ1-1; D is unresolved. The germline V gene encodes CDR1 MNHNS and CDR2 SASEGT. The CDR3 consists of 13 residues. The V gene lost 3 bases and the J gene lost 2 bases, with 7 bases spanning the gap. Here the CDR3 reads CASSEKRNTEAFF. The CDR3 nucleotides are TGTGCCAGCAGTGAGAAGAGAAACACTGAAGCTTTCTTT.

The chain employs TRBV5-1 and TRBJ2-7; D ambiguous. The CDR3 contains 16 residues. Looked up from germline, CDR1 is SGHRS and CDR2 is YFSETQ. The V end lost 0 bases, the J end lost 9 bases, and 22 bases lay between the germline ends. As DNA, the CDR3 is TGCGCCAGCAGCTTGGATTTGGGGTCAGTTACAAATAGGCAGTACTTC. It yields the protein CASSLDLGSVTNRQYF.

The V and J genes are TRBV5-1 and TRBJ2-7; D is possibly TRBD1 or TRBD2 (5 bases each). Germline assignment: CDR1 SGHRS and CDR2 YFSETQ. V gave up 2 bases and J gave up 3 bases, with 9 bases separating them. The CDR3 loop spans 13 amino acids. Here the CDR3 DNA reads TGCGCCAGCAGCTTCGGGACGAGCTACGAGCAGTACTTC. Translated, it gives CASSFGTSYEQYF.

The chain combines TRBV6-1 with TRBJ1-2; 9 nucleotides align to TRBD1. Germline CDR1 MNHNS, CDR2 SASEGT. V was clipped by 9 bases and J by 2 bases; unmatched bases: 7. CDR3 length: 14 residues. In DNA form, the CDR3 reads TGTGCCAGTAGGCCGGGACAGGGAAACTATGGCTACACCTTC. It translates to CASRPGQGNYGYTF.

This clone was observed a few times. V is TRBV28 and J is TRBJ1-5, with a possible D match to TRBD1 (5 bases). This CDR3 has 12 residues. V was trimmed by 6 bases and J by 4 bases, leaving 7 bases between them. The V gene's germline CDR1 is MDHEN and CDR2 SYDVKM. CDR3 bases: TGTGCCAGCAGGTGGGGGAATCAGCCCCAGCATTTT. Translating gives CASRWGNQPQHF.

The V and J genes are TRBV18 and TRBJ1-4, with unresolved D. CDR3 size: 15 residues. Germline V CDR1 and CDR2: KGHSH, LQKENI. Trimming removed 3 bases from V and 8 bases from J, with 16 bases in between. In nucleotides, the CDR3 is TGTGCCAGCTCACCGGACCTGCCCCGGGAAGAAAAACTGTTTTTT. The encoded protein is CASSPDLPREEKLFF.

The chain is built from TRBV5-6 and TRBJ1-3; D may be TRBD1 (6 bases). The CDR3 runs to 14 residues. The germline CDR1 and CDR2 sequences are SGHDT and YYEEEE. The germline V and J ends were trimmed by 2 bases and 7 bases, with 13 bases remaining between them. CDR3: CASSFDVRGNTIYF. Here the CDR3 DNA reads TGTGCCAGCAGCTTTGATGTCAGGGGTAACACCATATATTTT.

The gene calls are TRBV7-6 and TRBJ2-5; D perhaps matches TRBD1 (5 bases). The V end lost 2 bases, the J end lost 5 bases, and 24 bases lay between the germline ends. This CDR3 region has 18 residues. Germline V CDR1 and CDR2: SGHVS, FNYEAQ. The CDR3 DNA reads as TGTGCCAGCAGCTTAACGACCCCCAGGGTTTACGATGGGGAGACCCAGTACTTC. It is translated as CASSLTTPRVYDGETQYF.